The 27 T cell receptor beta chains listed next were all sequenced from one sample in a study of blood T cells in healthy people across ages. The use of a sample-barcoded 5' primer and a J-beta primer mix characterized a second PCR of roughly 6 to 11 cycles. TCRdb reprocessed the 5' RACE reads with MiXCR, giving one entry per CDR3 protein. The sample yields some 1.7 million distinct CDR3 sequences, over 25% seen once. Sequenced sample: blood. These receptors all stem from a woman in her twenties or thirties in good health.

A remark on this clonotype: A read error may account for a junction end that differs from germline. The genes are TRBV12-3 or TRBV12-4 and TRBJ2-5, with D tentatively TRBD2 (5 bases). The J call is uncertain, as TRBJ2-7 better fits the DNA end. The CDR3 has 14 amino acids. CDR3 loop: CASSLYEDSNEQYF. CDR3 coding DNA: TGTGCCAGCAGTTTATATGAGGACTCCAACGAGCAGTACTTC.

In this sample, this clonotype turned up a few times. The rearrangement links TRBV9 to TRBJ2-3; weak D call: TRBD2 (7 bases). V was clipped by 0 bases and J by 7 bases, with 18 bases between them. In germline, CDR1 is SGDLS, CDR2 YYNGEE. This CDR3 comprises 16 residues. The CDR3 bases are TGTGCCAGCAGCGTAGAAGGGGGGGCTGCGGGGAATACGCAGTATTTT. As protein: CASSVEGGAAGNTQYF.

This clonotype was seen repeatedly, ten times or more. V gene TRBV25-1 combines with J gene TRBJ1-1; 8 nucleotides line up with TRBD1. The CDR3 consists of 13 residues. With V trimmed by 3 bases and J by 7 bases, 4 bases remained unmatched. Germline values: CDR1 MGHDK, CDR2 SYGVNS. The DNA of the CDR3 is TGTGCCAGCAGTGACAGGGGGCAGATTGAAGCTTTCTTT. This gives the protein CASSDRGQIEAFF.

The chain recombines TRBV10-3 with TRBJ2-1; a possible D gene is TRBD2 (6 bases). V shed 3 bases and J shed 12 bases, with 15 bases lying between them. The CDR3 sequence is 13 residues long. Germline lookup yields CDR1 ENHRY and CDR2 SYGVKD. CDR3 amino acids: CAISDGGDGRQFF. Here the CDR3 DNA reads TGTGCCATCAGTGACGGGGGAGATGGGAGGCAGTTCTTC.

The chain joins TRBV12-3 or TRBV12-4 to TRBJ1-4; weak D call: TRBD1 (6 bases). The CDR3 runs to 16 residues. The ends were cut back, 1 base at V and 8 bases at J, with 17 bases in the middle. The CDR3 is CASSLGEGGRREKLFF. CDR3 nucleotide sequence: TGTGCCAGCAGTTTAGGAGAGGGGGGGAGAAGAGAAAAACTGTTTTTT.

J is TRBJ1-2 and V is TRBV19; D gene ambiguous. In germline, CDR1 is LNHDA, CDR2 SQIVND (reference sequence). The CDR3 sequence is 12 residues long. Trimming pared 6 bases from V and 6 bases from J, leaving 11 bases between. CDR3 region: CASRLKEDGYTF. The DNA of the CDR3 is TGTGCCAGTAGGCTGAAAGAGGATGGCTACACCTTC.

The chain recombines TRBV14 with TRBJ2-3; no definite D call. The CDR3 is 18 amino acids. Looked up from germline, CDR1 is SGHDN and CDR2 is FVKESK. The germline V and J ends were trimmed by 0 bases and 2 bases, with 18 bases remaining between them. Here the CDR3 DNA reads TGTGCCAGCAGCCAAGATTTCTCCCTTACTCAGGTCACAGATACGCAGTATTTT. Amino acids: CASSQDFSLTQVTDTQYF.

The chain recombines TRBV7-9 with TRBJ1-2; possibly TRBD1 for D (6 bases). Germline V lookup: CDR1 SEHNR, CDR2 FQNEAQ (reference sequence). V lost 5 bases and J lost 1, with 20 bases in between. The CDR3 extends over 17 amino acids. The CDR3 here is CASSPPGREGGNYGYTF. DNA for the CDR3: TGTGCCAGCAGCCCCCCGGGCAGGGAAGGGGGTAACTATGGCTACACCTTC.

In regard to this clonotype: Given the absence of the conserved phenylalanine or tryptophan at the CDR3 end, a read error is likely. The CDR3 is CASSGGRPNTGELFL. DNA of the CDR3: TGTGCCAGCAGTGGCGGGAGGCCGAACACCGGGGAGCTGTTTCTT. This chain connects TRBV6-6 to TRBJ2-2; 8 nucleotides align to TRBD2. Germline lookup yields CDR1 MNHNY and CDR2 SVGAGI (reference sequence). V lost 5 bases to trimming and J lost 0 bases; unmatched junction nucleotides: 2. CDR3 length equals 15 residues.

This clonotype showed up just a few times. This chain connects TRBV20-1 to TRBJ2-7; 11 nucleotides align to TRBD2. The CDR3 runs 16 residues. The junction had 10 bases not matched to a gene; V was cut back by 5 bases and J by 1 base. The germline V gene encodes CDR1 DFQATT and CDR2 SNEGSKA (reference sequence). In DNA form, the CDR3 reads TGCAGTGCTCACCCTTTACTAGCGGGAGAGTCCTACGAGCAGTACTTC. Its protein product is CSAHPLLAGESYEQYF.

This clonotype was counted once. The chain has TRBV6-2 or TRBV6-3 and TRBJ2-4, with 8 bases that match TRBD1. The V and J ends lost 6 bases and 6 bases, in that order; junction bases with no gene match: 7. The CDR3 covers 14 residues. Germline loops: CDR1 MNHEY, CDR2 SVGEGT. CDR3 DNA: TGTGCCAGCAGGTCGGGACAGGACTTAAACATTCAGTACTTC. Its translation: CASRSGQDLNIQYF.

This clonotype was counted a few times. This sequence joins TRBV24-1 and TRBJ2-1; D gene unclear. The CDR3 extends over 17 amino acids. Looked up from germline, CDR1 is KGHDR and CDR2 is SFDVKD. V was trimmed by 4 bases and J by 3 bases, leaving 18 bases between them. The CDR3: CATSDPQMTANYNEQFF. CDR3 sequence (DNA): TGTGCCACCAGTGACCCTCAGATGACGGCTAACTACAATGAGCAGTTCTTC.

This clonotype appeared many times. This rearrangement joins TRBV29-1 to TRBJ2-5, with D unresolved. Germline-derived CDR1 and CDR2 are SQVTM and ANQGSEA. There are 13 residues in the CDR3. Trimming cost V 7 bases and J 2 bases, with 14 bases left between them. The CDR3 reads CSGPRWQQETQYF. CDR3 in DNA: TGCAGCGGGCCCCGGTGGCAGCAAGAGACCCAGTACTTC.

For this clonotype: The junction departs from the called germline gene at one end, perhaps through a read error. V gene TRBV5-1 combines with J gene TRBJ1-6, with 8 positions matching TRBD1. Germline loops: CDR1 SGHRS, CDR2 YFSETQ. The CDR3 runs 14 residues. In DNA form, the CDR3 reads TGCGCCAGCAGCGTGGACAGGGTGGGTTCACCCCGCCACTTT. It specifies CASSVDRVGSPRHF. Based on the CDR3 plus reference TRBV5-1 and TRBJ1-6, the full variable domain is KAGVTQTPRYLIKTRGQQVTLSCSPISGHRSVSWYQQTPGQGLQFLFEYFSETQRNKGNFPGRFSGRQFSNSRSEMNVSTLELGDSALYLCASSVDRVGSPRHFGNGTRLTVT.

This clonotype was seen a few times. The chain uses TRBV3-1 and TRBJ2-4, with D tentatively TRBD1 (5 bases). The CDR3 has 16 residues. Trimming removed 2 bases at V and 8 bases at J, with 19 bases between. The germline gives CDR1 LGHDT, CDR2 YNNKEL (reference sequence). CDR3 region: CASSQTPQGPGDIQYF. For the CDR3, the DNA is TGTGCCAGCAGCCAAACGCCCCAGGGTCCAGGAGACATTCAGTACTTC. The full variable domain, completed using reference TRBV3-1 and TRBJ2-4, is DTAVSQTPKYLVTQMGNDKSIKCEQNLGHDTMYWYKQDSKKFLKIMFSYNNKELIINETVPNRFSPKSPDKAHLNLHINSLELGDSAVYFCASSQTPQGPGDIQYFGAGTRLSVL.

This clonotype occurred many times. The V call is TRBV21-1, the J call TRBJ1-5. TRBV21-1 is classified as a pseudogene. The CDR3 is 15 amino acids. The CDR3 bases are TGTGCCAGCAGCAGACGGGAGTTTAGCAATCAGCCCCAGCATTTT. Translated: CASSRREFSNQPQHF.

CDR3 loop: CAARRGEAQYF. For the CDR3, the DNA is TGTGCCGCCAGAAGGGGGGAGGCCCAGTACTTC. The V gene is TRBV10-3, the J gene TRBJ2-5; D is possibly TRBD1 or TRBD2 (6 bases each). The germline V gene encodes CDR1 ENHRY and CDR2 SYGVKD. There are 11 residues in the CDR3. Trimming removed 11 bases from V and 9 bases from J, with 16 bases in between.

This chain links TRBV16 with TRBJ2-7; D gene ambiguous. There are 13 residues in the CDR3. The V end lost 3 bases, the J end lost 4 bases, and 10 bases lay between the germline ends. Germline CDR1 KGHSY, CDR2 FQNENV. The CDR3 DNA is TGTGCCAGCAGCCAGAGTACCGTTTACGAGCAGTACTTC. It is translated as CASSQSTVYEQYF.

The chain couples TRBV6-5 to TRBJ2-5, with 8 nucleotides matching TRBD2. V lost 0 bases to trimming and J lost 7 bases; unmatched junction nucleotides: 13. From germline, CDR1 is MNHEY and CDR2 SVGAGI. The CDR3 extends over 17 amino acids. Here the CDR3 reads CASSYSRGAGVRGTQYF. The CDR3 DNA reads as TGTGCCAGCAGTTACTCCAGGGGAGCGGGAGTTCGGGGGACCCAGTACTTC.

This clonotype appeared a single time. The chain combines TRBV20-1 with TRBJ2-3; a possible D gene is TRBD1 (5 bases). This CDR3 region has 16 residues. Trimming shortened V by 3 bases and J by 2 bases, and 18 bases separated the two germline ends. CDR1 is DFQATT and CDR2 is SNEGSKA in the germline V gene (reference sequence). CDR3 in amino acids: CSARPPQGFDTDTQYF. In DNA form, the CDR3 reads TGCAGTGCTAGGCCCCCCCAGGGCTTCGACACAGATACGCAGTATTTT.

This clonotype has a count of ten or more. This CDR3 is CASSPEGSPLHF. In nucleotides, the CDR3 is TGCGCCAGCAGCCCCGAGGGATCACCCCTCCACTTT. This rearrangement joins TRBV5-1 to TRBJ1-6, with D unclear. Germline loops: CDR1 SGHRS, CDR2 YFSETQ. V lost 4 bases, J lost 10 bases, and 9 bases lay in between. The CDR3 covers 12 residues.

This clonotype showed up many times. The chain is built from TRBV6-5 and TRBJ1-4; a weak D match, TRBD1 (5 bases). This CDR3 spans 13 amino acids. CDR1 MNHEY and CDR2 SVGAGI come from the germline V gene. Trimming stripped 8 bases from V and 3 bases from J, with 10 bases between. The CDR3 here is CASRRVANEKLFF. Written as DNA, the CDR3 is TGTGCCAGCCGCAGGGTGGCTAATGAAAAACTGTTTTTT.

Comment on this clonotype: An end of the junction differs from the germline gene, which may be a read error. This chain connects TRBV20-1 to TRBJ1-4; 10 nucleotides line up with TRBD1. The CDR3 covers 14 residues. Per the germline V gene, CDR1 is DFQATT and CDR2 is SNEGSKA (reference sequence). The CDR3 region is CSAESGTGDEELFF. The CDR3 DNA reads as TGCAGTGCGGAGTCCGGGACAGGGGATGAAGAACTGTTTTTT.

V gene TRBV28 combines with J gene TRBJ1-2; D ambiguous. Germline V gives CDR1 MDHEN, CDR2 SYDVKM. Trimming took 5 bases from V and 4 from J, leaving 14 bases between them. This CDR3 comprises 14 residues. CDR3 sequence (DNA): TGTGCCAGCAGTGCCTCGCGAGTGACCTATGGCTACACCTTC. It is translated as CASSASRVTYGYTF.

As for this clonotype: This CDR3 fails to terminate in the conserved phenylalanine or tryptophan, so it likely reflects a read error. The genes are TRBV7-9 and TRBJ2-5, with D possibly called TRBD1 or TRBD2 (5 bases each). Germline CDR1 and CDR2: SEHNR and FQNEAQ (reference sequence). Trimming took 5 bases from V and 1 from J, leaving 14 bases between them. There are 15 residues in the CDR3. This chain's CDR3 is CASSRGWGTQETQYY. The CDR3 region has the DNA TGTGCCAGCAGCCGCGGTTGGGGGACCCAAGAGACCCAGTACTAC.

As for this clonotype: This may come from a read error, since a much larger clone is one base off. The chain is built from TRBV29-1 and TRBJ2-5; D may correspond to TRBD1 or TRBD2 (6 bases each). The CDR3 contains 12 residues. Germline lookup yields CDR1 SQVTM and CDR2 ANQGSEA. V was trimmed by 6 bases and J by 9 bases, leaving 17 bases between them. The CDR3 region is CSVVKAGEAQYF. Here the CDR3 DNA reads TGCAGCGTCGTAAAAGCAGGGGAGGCCCAGTACTTC.

The sample holds a few counts of this clonotype. Written as DNA, the CDR3 is TGCAGTGCCCCCCCGGGTAGCACAGATACGCAGTATTTT. It codes for CSAPPGSTDTQYF. This chain links TRBV20-1 with TRBJ2-3; unclear D gene. V lost 6 bases to trimming and J lost 0 bases, with 10 bases between them. CDR1 and CDR2 from the germline V gene are DFQATT and SNEGSKA (reference sequence). The CDR3 covers 13 residues.